The 13 T cell receptor beta chains below come from one sample, sequenced in a study of cytotoxic CD8 clonotypes in ibrutinib-treated CLL. Libraries were prepared by immunoSEQ multiplex PCR; TCRdb keeps only in-frame clonotypes and omits some of them. The sample gives under 300,000 clones, approximately 76% of which show up once; 5.6% is in the top ten. The sample in question was PBMCs, obtained at disease progression, from a patient treated with ibrutinib. The origin of the receptors is a human donor with chronic lymphocytic leukemia.

In DNA, the CDR3 is TGTGCCAGCAGTTACTCCCGACCCACGCTAGGCTACGAGCAGTACTTC. It yields the protein CASSYSRPTLGYEQYF. This chain uses TRBV6-5 with TRBJ2-7; D unresolved. Trimming left V 0 bases short and J 3 bases short, with 15 bases between. The germline V gene has CDR1 MNHEY and CDR2 SVGAGI. The CDR3 runs to 16 residues.

The chain couples TRBV7-7 to TRBJ2-3; D remains ambiguous. The CDR3 extends over 17 amino acids. Germline assignment: CDR1 SSHAT and CDR2 FNYEAQ (reference sequence). V was cut by 1 base and J by 0 bases, with 14 bases left in between. CDR3 DNA sequence: TGTGCCAGCAGCTTAGATCCTCCGGGTAGGAGCACAGATACGCAGTATTTT. Residues: CASSLDPPGRSTDTQYF.

In the case of this clone: Other DNA sequences in the sample encode the same CDR3. The chain is built from TRBV7-9 and TRBJ2-3, with 7 nucleotides matching TRBD2. Germline trimming cut 5 bases from V and 0 bases from J; bases unmatched to any gene: 8. Germline CDR1 and CDR2: SEHNR and FQNEAQ (reference sequence). The CDR3 has 16 amino acids. The CDR3 sequence: CASSPGLAASTDTQYF. The CDR3 DNA reads TGTGCCAGCAGCCCGGGGCTAGCGGCTAGCACAGATACGCAGTATTTT.

This clone has a handful of counts. The sample carries other DNA sequences with the same CDR3. The chain employs TRBV27 and TRBJ1-5; 7 bases map to TRBD1. CDR3 length: 14 residues. J lost 1 base, V lost 3 bases, and 0 bases had no gene match. CDR1 and CDR2 from the germline V gene are MNHEY and SMNVEV (reference sequence). CDR3 sequence: CASSFRGSNQPQHF. CDR3 coding DNA: TGTGCCAGCAGTTTCAGGGGGAGCAATCAGCCCCAGCATTTT.

The chain links TRBV10-1 to TRBJ2-7; TRBD2 matches at 14 bases. This CDR3 has 16 amino acids. Germline V gives CDR1 WNHNN, CDR2 SYGVQD (reference sequence). J lost 2 bases, V lost 1 base, and 1 base had no gene match. As DNA, the CDR3 is TGCGCCAGCAGTGAGTTGGGACTAGCGGGAGCCTACGAGCAGTACTTC. It translates to CASSELGLAGAYEQYF.

V and J are TRBV11-2 and TRBJ2-1; D gene unclear. Trimming took 1 base from V and 6 from J, leaving 10 bases between them. CDR3 size: 14 residues. Germline V gene data show CDR1 as SGHAT and CDR2 as FQNNGV. The DNA of the CDR3 is TGTGCCAGCAGCTTAGGGCCGTTTCTCAATGAGCAGTTCTTC. Amino acids: CASSLGPFLNEQFF. The variable domain in full, completed from reference TRBV11-2 and TRBJ2-1, reads EAGVAQSPRYKIIEKRQSVAFWCNPISGHATLYWYQQILGQGPKLLIQFQNNGVVDDSQLPKDRFSAERLKGVDSTLKIQPAKLEDSAVYLCASSLGPFLNEQFFGPGTRLTVL.

The chain links TRBV11-2 to TRBJ2-7; 8 nucleotides align to TRBD1. This CDR3 is 15 amino acids long. Germline trimming cut 6 bases from V and 5 bases from J; bases unmatched to any gene: 12. CDR1 and CDR2 (germline): SGHAT, FQNNGV. CDR3 coding DNA: TGTGCCAGCAGACTAGGGAGGACAGGGCTGGACGAGCAGTACTTC. As protein: CASRLGRTGLDEQYF.

CDR3 bases: TGTGCCAGCAAGCGGGGGACACGGAGCAATCAGCCCCAGCATTTT. This encodes CASKRGTRSNQPQHF. The chain carries TRBV28 and TRBJ1-5; TRBD1 is a possible D gene (6 bases). Germline V gives CDR1 MDHEN, CDR2 SYDVKM. V was shortened by 7 bases and J by 1 base, with 14 bases between the two germline ends. This CDR3 comprises 15 residues.

This clone was seen only a few times. The chain couples TRBV27 to TRBJ1-2; 10 bases agree with TRBD1. Looked up from germline, CDR1 is MNHEY and CDR2 is SMNVEV (reference sequence). The CDR3 totals 13 residues. After removal of 6 bases from V and 4 bases from J, the junction contained 2 bases not matched to a gene. The CDR3 here is CASRGQGIYGYTF. The CDR3 DNA sequence: TGTGCCAGCAGGGGACAGGGGATCTATGGCTACACCTTC.

This clone appeared a few times. The genes are TRBV9 and TRBJ1-2; D gene uncertain. Trimming cost V 5 bases and J 4 bases, with 3 bases left between them. The CDR3 has 10 amino acids. Germline CDR1 SGDLS, CDR2 YYNGEE. The CDR3: CASRGYGYTF. CDR3 nucleotides: TGTGCCAGCAGGGGCTATGGCTACACCTTC.

This clone was recorded a few times. This rearrangement joins TRBV7-2 to TRBJ2-2; no reliable D call. The CDR3 runs to 15 residues. V lost 2 bases, J lost 0 bases, and 7 bases lay in between. Germline V gene data show CDR1 as SGHTA and CDR2 as FQGNSA. The CDR3, as DNA: TGTGCCAGCAGCTTACTAGTGTCGAACACCGGGGAGCTGTTTTTT. Residues: CASSLLVSNTGELFF.

This clone appeared once. The V call is TRBV29-1, the J call TRBJ2-7; D possibly corresponds to TRBD1 (5 bases). CDR1 and CDR2 from the germline V gene are SQVTM and ANQGSEA. The CDR3 runs 12 residues. V lost 4 bases to trimming and J lost 7 bases, with 14 bases between them. This chain's CDR3 is CSVGQGIGEQYF. The CDR3 DNA sequence: TGCAGCGTTGGTCAGGGAATTGGGGAGCAGTACTTC.

This chain links TRBV11-2 with TRBJ2-3, with D hard to call. The CDR3 is 15 amino acids. Trimming took 2 bases from V and 2 from J, leaving 11 bases between them. Germline V gives CDR1 SGHAT, CDR2 FQNNGV. The CDR3 DNA sequence: TGTGCCAGCAGCTTATCTTCCGACCACACAGATACGCAGTATTTT. Protein product: CASSLSSDHTDTQYF.